A selection of T cell receptor beta chains follows, all from one sample in a study of shared clonotypes between healthy human individuals. Measured with immunoSEQ multiplex PCR; TCRdb has only the in-frame clones, and not every one. The profile covers hundreds of thousands of clones, with 73% appearing a single time and around 1.8% taken by the ten largest. Sequencing input: memory CD4+ T cells sorted from blood. All receptors come from a woman aged 25 to 39 in good health. Each CDR3 is given with its conserved first and last residue. The order of the fields is clone size, CDR3 length, J gene, V gene, CDR3 protein. Expanded clones get a size class; other rows say once, few or many, or leave the size out.

abundance: -
len: 13
j_gene: TRBJ1-2
v_gene: TRBV30
CDR3aa: CAWRVLQGNGYTF

abundance: -
len: 13
j_gene: TRBJ2-7
v_gene: TRBV6-5
CDR3aa: CASSRQGAGEQYF

abundance: -
len: 14
j_gene: TRBJ2-3
v_gene: TRBV6-5
CDR3aa: CASSYGSSTDTQYF

abundance: -
len: 13
j_gene: TRBJ2-1
v_gene: TRBV27
CDR3aa: CASSFLGGGEQFF

abundance: few
len: 14
j_gene: TRBJ1-4
v_gene: TRBV27
CDR3aa: CASSRGVTNEKLFF

abundance: -
len: 11
j_gene: TRBJ2-7
v_gene: TRBV20-1
CDR3aa: CSADATYEQYF

abundance: few
len: 14
j_gene: TRBJ2-7
v_gene: TRBV7-2
CDR3aa: CASSLAVHSYEQYF

abundance: -
len: 16
j_gene: TRBJ2-6
v_gene: TRBV28
CDR3aa: CASSFLSLSGANVLTF

abundance: -
len: 15
j_gene: TRBJ2-1
v_gene: TRBV5-1
CDR3aa: CASSLVFSSYNEQFF

abundance: -
len: 12
j_gene: TRBJ2-7
v_gene: TRBV6-6
CDR3aa: CASRTGDYEQYF

abundance: -
len: 15
j_gene: TRBJ1-1
v_gene: TRBV13
CDR3aa: CASSLGTGVRTEAFF

abundance: -
len: 15
j_gene: TRBJ2-7
v_gene: TRBV5-4
CDR3aa: CASSLARGAPYEQYF

abundance: -
len: 17
j_gene: TRBJ2-3
v_gene: TRBV5-1
CDR3aa: CASSLGVTSGLTDTQYF

abundance: few
len: 15
j_gene: TRBJ2-1
v_gene: TRBV15
CDR3aa: CATSRGQGNYNEQFF

abundance: -
len: 15
j_gene: TRBJ2-7
v_gene: TRBV28
CDR3aa: CASSWDREASYEQYF

abundance: -
len: 15
j_gene: TRBJ2-1
v_gene: TRBV5-1
CDR3aa: CASSRGDFGYNEQFF

abundance: -
len: 15
j_gene: TRBJ2-2
v_gene: TRBV6-6
CDR3aa: CASNFLAGNTGELFF

abundance: -
len: 11
j_gene: TRBJ2-1
v_gene: TRBV29-1
CDR3aa: CSPGSRDEQFF

abundance: -
len: 13
j_gene: TRBJ1-5
v_gene: TRBV10-1
CDR3aa: CASSETSNQPQHF

abundance: once
len: 16
j_gene: TRBJ2-6
v_gene: TRBV19
CDR3aa: CASSIGLVAGANVLTF

abundance: once
len: 16
j_gene: TRBJ2-1
v_gene: TRBV5-1
CDR3aa: CASSLEWEGLYNEQFF

abundance: -
len: 15
j_gene: TRBJ2-3
v_gene: TRBV19
CDR3aa: CASSIPREGTDTQYF

abundance: -
len: 17
j_gene: TRBJ2-4
v_gene: TRBV7-3
CDR3aa: CASSKTSGRGAKNIQYF

abundance: -
len: 14
j_gene: TRBJ1-5
v_gene: TRBV28
CDR3aa: CASKGRYSNQPQHF

abundance: -
len: 18
j_gene: TRBJ2-3
v_gene: TRBV15
CDR3aa: CATSSGLAGTPSTDTQYF

abundance: -
len: 12
j_gene: TRBJ2-2
v_gene: TRBV7-9
CDR3aa: CASTEDTGELFF

abundance: few
len: 15
j_gene: TRBJ1-1
v_gene: TRBV27
CDR3aa: CASRVRWTGNTEAFF

abundance: -
len: 15
j_gene: TRBJ2-3
v_gene: TRBV5-1
CDR3aa: CASSDSGRVDDTQYF

abundance: -
len: 17
j_gene: TRBJ2-6
v_gene: TRBV5-5
CDR3aa: CASSLAQGVSGANVLTF

abundance: few
len: 15
j_gene: TRBJ2-1
v_gene: TRBV11-1
CDR3aa: CASSFRGGEYNEQFF

abundance: -
len: 16
j_gene: TRBJ2-1
v_gene: TRBV11-2
CDR3aa: CASSLVVTSSYNEQFF

abundance: -
len: 16
j_gene: TRBJ2-1
v_gene: TRBV7-8
CDR3aa: CASSQTDYLRGDEQFF

abundance: -
len: 18
j_gene: TRBJ2-1
v_gene: TRBV10-3
CDR3aa: CAISESGSGTSGYNEQFF

abundance: -
len: 12
j_gene: TRBJ2-1
v_gene: TRBV7-3
CDR3aa: CASSPRGDEQFF

abundance: few
len: 14
j_gene: TRBJ2-3
v_gene: TRBV5-1
CDR3aa: CASSLETHTDTQYF

abundance: -
len: 13
j_gene: TRBJ1-1
v_gene: TRBV18
CDR3aa: CASSIRDQREAFF

abundance: -
len: 13
j_gene: TRBJ2-3
v_gene: TRBV12-5
CDR3aa: CASVPDSTDTQYF

abundance: -
len: 13
j_gene: TRBJ2-5
v_gene: TRBV28
CDR3aa: CASSPYRLETQYF

abundance: -
len: 15
j_gene: TRBJ1-1
v_gene: TRBV5-1
CDR3aa: CASSNLAGREAEAFF

abundance: many
len: 13
j_gene: TRBJ1-2
v_gene: TRBV28
CDR3aa: CASSYQGNRGYTF

abundance: -
len: 14
j_gene: TRBJ2-1
v_gene: TRBV30
CDR3aa: CAWTTSGSYNEQFF

abundance: -
len: 16
j_gene: TRBJ1-1
v_gene: TRBV10-3
CDR3aa: CAISERQGSMNTEAFF

abundance: many
len: 17
j_gene: TRBJ2-1
v_gene: TRBV25-1
CDR3aa: CASSELVGLGAGNEQFF

abundance: -
len: 14
j_gene: TRBJ2-1
v_gene: TRBV5-1
CDR3aa: CASSAWTGTNEQFF

abundance: -
len: 14
j_gene: TRBJ1-2
v_gene: TRBV7-2
CDR3aa: CASSLGRNSDGYTF

abundance: -
len: 17
j_gene: TRBJ1-2
v_gene: TRBV21-1
CDR3aa: CASSKARRGARVYGYTF

abundance: -
len: 14
j_gene: TRBJ2-7
v_gene: TRBV28
CDR3aa: CASNFVAGAYEQYF

abundance: -
len: 15
j_gene: TRBJ1-5
v_gene: TRBV28
CDR3aa: CASSLKATGHQPQHF

abundance: -
len: 16
j_gene: TRBJ2-2
v_gene: TRBV28
CDR3aa: CASSQAGGSYTGELFF

abundance: -
len: 11
j_gene: TRBJ1-2
v_gene: TRBV7-9
CDR3aa: CASSLEKGFTF

abundance: many
len: 14
j_gene: TRBJ1-2
v_gene: TRBV5-6
CDR3aa: CASSGDKGYYGYTF

abundance: -
len: 17
j_gene: TRBJ2-1
v_gene: TRBV18
CDR3aa: CASSLPSGRAKKYEQFF

abundance: once
len: 15
j_gene: TRBJ1-5
v_gene: TRBV7-2
CDR3aa: CASSSIATSNQPQHF

abundance: -
len: 15
j_gene: TRBJ1-2
v_gene: TRBV10-3
CDR3aa: CAISPGPMDRYGYTF

abundance: many
len: 14
j_gene: TRBJ1-1
v_gene: TRBV29-1
CDR3aa: CSVDRGQGGTEAFF

abundance: -
len: 15
j_gene: TRBJ2-1
v_gene: TRBV5-1
CDR3aa: CASSFTSSSYNEQFF

abundance: -
len: 16
j_gene: TRBJ2-1
v_gene: TRBV4-1
CDR3aa: CASSPGQGTSYNEQFF

abundance: -
len: 12
j_gene: TRBJ1-2
v_gene: TRBV29-1
CDR3aa: CSVESGGGGYTF

abundance: -
len: 13
j_gene: TRBJ1-1
v_gene: TRBV10-3
CDR3aa: CAISGTGFDEAFF